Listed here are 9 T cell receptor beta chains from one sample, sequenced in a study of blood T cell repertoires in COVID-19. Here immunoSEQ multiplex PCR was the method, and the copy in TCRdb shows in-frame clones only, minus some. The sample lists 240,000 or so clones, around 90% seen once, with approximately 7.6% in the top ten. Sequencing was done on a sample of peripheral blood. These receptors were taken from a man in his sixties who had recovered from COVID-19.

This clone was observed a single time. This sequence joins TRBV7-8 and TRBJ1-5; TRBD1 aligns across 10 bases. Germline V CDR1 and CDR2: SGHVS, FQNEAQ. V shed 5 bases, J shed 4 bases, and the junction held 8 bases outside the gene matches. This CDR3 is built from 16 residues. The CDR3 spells CASSVGTGVGNQPQHF. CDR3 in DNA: TGTGCCAGCAGCGTGGGGACAGGGGTAGGTAATCAGCCCCAGCATTTT. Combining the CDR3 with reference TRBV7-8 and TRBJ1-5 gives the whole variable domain GAGVSQSPRYKVAKRGQDVALRCDPISGHVSLFWYQQALGQGPEFLTYFQNEAQLDKSGLPSDRFFAERPEGSVSTLKIQRTQQEDSAVYLCASSVGTGVGNQPQHFGDGTRLSIL.

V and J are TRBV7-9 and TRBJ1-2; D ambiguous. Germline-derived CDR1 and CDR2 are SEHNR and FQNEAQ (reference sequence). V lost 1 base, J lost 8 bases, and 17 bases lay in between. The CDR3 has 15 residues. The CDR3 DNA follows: TGTGCCAGCAGCTTAGGCCCCGATGGGCGGGGAGGCTACACCTTC. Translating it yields CASSLGPDGRGGYTF. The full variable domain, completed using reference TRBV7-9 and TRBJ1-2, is DTGVSQNPRHKITKRGQNVTFRCDPISEHNRLYWYRQTLGQGPEFLTYFQNEAQLEKSRLLSDRFSAERPKGSFSTLEIQRTEQGDSAMYLCASSLGPDGRGGYTFGSGTRLTVV.

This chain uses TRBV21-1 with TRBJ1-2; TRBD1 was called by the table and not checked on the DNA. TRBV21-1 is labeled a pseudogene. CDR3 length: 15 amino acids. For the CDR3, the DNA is TGTGCCAGCAGCAGACGGGGACACATGAACTATGGCTACACCTTC. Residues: CASSRRGHMNYGYTF.

In nucleotides, the CDR3 is TGTGCCAGCAGCAAAGGGGGGGACAGGGGGAGCACAGATACGCAGTATTTT. It yields the protein CASSKGGDRGSTDTQYF. The chain links TRBV21-1 to TRBJ2-3; the D call of TRBD1 is as the table states it, not checked on the DNA. TRBV21-1 is classified as a pseudogene. CDR3 length equals 17 residues.

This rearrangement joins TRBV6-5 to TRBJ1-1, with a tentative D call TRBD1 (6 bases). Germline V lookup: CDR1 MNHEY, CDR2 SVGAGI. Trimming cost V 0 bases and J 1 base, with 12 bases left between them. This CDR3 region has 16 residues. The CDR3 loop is CASSYSTGRGNTEAFF. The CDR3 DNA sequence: TGTGCCAGCAGTTACTCGACAGGCAGGGGGAACACTGAAGCTTTCTTT.

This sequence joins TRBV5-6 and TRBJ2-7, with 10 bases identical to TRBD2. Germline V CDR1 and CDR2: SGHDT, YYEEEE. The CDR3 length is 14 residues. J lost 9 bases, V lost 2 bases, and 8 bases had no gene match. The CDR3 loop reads CASSLSSGGFGQYV. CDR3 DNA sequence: TGTGCCAGCAGCTTATCTAGCGGGGGCTTTGGGCAGTACGTC.

The DNA for the CDR3 is TGCGCCAGCAGTCCTCGACAGGGAACCCACGAGCAGTACTTC. Amino acid sequence: CASSPRQGTHEQYF. This chain connects TRBV5-1 to TRBJ2-7; 7 nucleotides match TRBD1. Germline trimming cut 5 bases from V and 5 bases from J; bases unmatched to any gene: 10. CDR3 size: 14 residues. Germline CDR1 SGHRS, CDR2 YFSETQ. Variable domain in full (rest from reference TRBV5-1 and TRBJ2-7): KAGVTQTPRYLIKTRGQQVTLSCSPISGHRSVSWYQQTPGQGLQFLFEYFSETQRNKGNFPGRFSGRQFSNSRSEMNVSTLELGDSALYLCASSPRQGTHEQYFGPGTRLTVT.

The DNA for the CDR3 is TGCGCCAGCAGCTTGGTTCGGTCGCCCCCAGATACGCAGTATTTT. Its protein product is CASSLVRSPPDTQYF. The chain uses TRBV5-1 and TRBJ2-3; D remains ambiguous. The CDR3 sequence is 15 residues long. Germline CDR1 is SGHRS and CDR2 is YFSETQ. The V gene lost 0 bases and the J gene lost 4 bases, with 12 bases spanning the gap.

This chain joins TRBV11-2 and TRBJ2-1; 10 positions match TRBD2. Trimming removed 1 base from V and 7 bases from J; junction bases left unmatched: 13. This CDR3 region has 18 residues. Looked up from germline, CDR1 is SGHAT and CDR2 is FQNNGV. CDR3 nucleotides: TGTGCCAGCAGCTTAGGCCCCCGGGGTAGCGGGGGGAGGAATGAGCAGTTCTTC. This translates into CASSLGPRGSGGRNEQFF.